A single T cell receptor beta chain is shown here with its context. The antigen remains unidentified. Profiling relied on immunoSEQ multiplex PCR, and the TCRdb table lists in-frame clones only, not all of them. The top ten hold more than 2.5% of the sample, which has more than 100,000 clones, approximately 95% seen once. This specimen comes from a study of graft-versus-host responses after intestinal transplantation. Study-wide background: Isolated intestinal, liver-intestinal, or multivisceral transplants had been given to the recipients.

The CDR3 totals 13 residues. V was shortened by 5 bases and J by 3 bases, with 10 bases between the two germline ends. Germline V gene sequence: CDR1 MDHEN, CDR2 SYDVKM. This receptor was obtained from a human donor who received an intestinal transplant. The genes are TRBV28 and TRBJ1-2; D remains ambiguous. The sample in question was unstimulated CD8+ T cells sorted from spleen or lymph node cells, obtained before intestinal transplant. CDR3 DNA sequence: TGTGCCAGCAGTCCAGGACGATACTATGGCTACACCTTC. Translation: CASSPGRYYGYTF.